This entry concerns a single T cell receptor beta chain. Its antigen remains unidentified. The record originates from a study of cytomegalovirus exposure and HLA in healthy donors. With 60 Vbeta and 13 Jbeta primers, the PCR was carried out. This table comes from immunoSEQ multiplex PCR, and its TCRdb copy is limited to in-frame clones, with some not included. The sample gives around 57,000 clones, 89% of which show up once; approximately 1.6% is in the top ten. In germline, CDR1 is ENHRY, CDR2 SYGVKD. The CDR3 totals 13 residues. V lost 0 bases to trimming and J lost 5 bases, with 7 bases between them. Findings and caveats of the study: V- and J-gene trimming of TCR beta was linked (in a later analysis) to a missense DCLRE1C variant. A cluster of highly shared sequence variants was likely a sequencing artifact.

Sequencing was done on a sample of PBMCs. This sequence originates from a man younger than 45 in good health and CMV-seropositive. The V call is TRBV10-3, the J call TRBJ1-1, with D unresolved. Here the CDR3 reads CAISESRKTEAFF. The CDR3 region has the DNA TGTGCCATCAGTGAGTCGCGGAAGACTGAAGCTTTCTTT.